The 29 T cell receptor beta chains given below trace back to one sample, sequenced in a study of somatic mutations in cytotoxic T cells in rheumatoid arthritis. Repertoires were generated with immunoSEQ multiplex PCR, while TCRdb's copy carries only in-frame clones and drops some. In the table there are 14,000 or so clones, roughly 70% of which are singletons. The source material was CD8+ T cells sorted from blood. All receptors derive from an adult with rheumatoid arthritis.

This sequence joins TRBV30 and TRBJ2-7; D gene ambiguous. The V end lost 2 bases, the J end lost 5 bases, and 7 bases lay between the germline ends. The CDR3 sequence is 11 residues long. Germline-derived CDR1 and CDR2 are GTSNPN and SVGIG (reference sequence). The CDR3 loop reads CAWSMNNEQYF. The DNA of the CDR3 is TGTGCCTGGAGTATGAACAACGAGCAGTACTTC.

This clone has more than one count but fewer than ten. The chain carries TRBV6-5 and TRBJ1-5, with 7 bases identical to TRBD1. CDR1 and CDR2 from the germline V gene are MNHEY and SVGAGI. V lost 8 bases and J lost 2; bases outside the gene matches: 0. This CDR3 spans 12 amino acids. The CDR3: CASGTGNQPQHF. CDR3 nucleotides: TGTGCCAGCGGGACAGGCAATCAGCCCCAGCATTTT.

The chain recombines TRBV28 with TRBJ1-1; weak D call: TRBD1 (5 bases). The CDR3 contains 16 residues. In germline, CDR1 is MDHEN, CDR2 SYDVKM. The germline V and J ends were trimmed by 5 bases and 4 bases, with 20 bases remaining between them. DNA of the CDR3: TGTGCCAGCAGTAAATTCAGGGCTAACCGAGGCACTGAAGCTTTCTTT. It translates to CASSKFRANRGTEAFF.

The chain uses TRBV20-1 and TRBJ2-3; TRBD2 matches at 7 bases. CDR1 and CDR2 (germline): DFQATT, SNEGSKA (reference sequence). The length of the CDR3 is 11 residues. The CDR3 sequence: CRGGVADTQYF. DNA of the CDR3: TGCAGGGGGGGGGTTGCAGATACGCAGTATTTT.

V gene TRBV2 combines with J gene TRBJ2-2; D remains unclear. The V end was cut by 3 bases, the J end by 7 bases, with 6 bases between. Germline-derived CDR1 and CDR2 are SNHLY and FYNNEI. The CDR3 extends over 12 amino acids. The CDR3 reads CASSEGIGELFF. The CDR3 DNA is TGTGCCAGCAGTGAGGGGATCGGGGAGCTGTTTTTT.

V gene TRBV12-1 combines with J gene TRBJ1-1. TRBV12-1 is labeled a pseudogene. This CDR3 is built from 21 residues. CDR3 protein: CASSFATDCVGQNKRYTEAFF. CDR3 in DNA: TGTGCCAGCAGCTTTGCGACGGACTGCGTAGGGCAGAATAAGAGATACACTGAAGCTTTCTTT.

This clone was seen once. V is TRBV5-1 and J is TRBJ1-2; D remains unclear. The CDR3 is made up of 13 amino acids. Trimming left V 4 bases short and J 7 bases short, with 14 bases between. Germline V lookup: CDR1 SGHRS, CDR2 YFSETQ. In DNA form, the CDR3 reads TGCGCCAGCAGCCCCAATCAACTACTTGGCTACACCTTC. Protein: CASSPNQLLGYTF.

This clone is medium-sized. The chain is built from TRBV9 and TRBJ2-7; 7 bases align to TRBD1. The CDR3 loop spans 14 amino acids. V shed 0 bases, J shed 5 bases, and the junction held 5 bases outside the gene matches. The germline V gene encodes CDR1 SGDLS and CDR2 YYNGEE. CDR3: CASSVAYRGDEQYF. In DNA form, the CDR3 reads TGTGCCAGCAGCGTAGCATACAGGGGAGACGAGCAGTACTTC.

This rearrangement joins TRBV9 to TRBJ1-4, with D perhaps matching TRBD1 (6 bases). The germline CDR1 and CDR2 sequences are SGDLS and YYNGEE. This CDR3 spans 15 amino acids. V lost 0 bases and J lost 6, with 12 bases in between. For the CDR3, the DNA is TGTGCCAGCAGCGTAGAGGGGGGCGCGGATGAAAAACTGTTTTTT. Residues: CASSVEGGADEKLFF.

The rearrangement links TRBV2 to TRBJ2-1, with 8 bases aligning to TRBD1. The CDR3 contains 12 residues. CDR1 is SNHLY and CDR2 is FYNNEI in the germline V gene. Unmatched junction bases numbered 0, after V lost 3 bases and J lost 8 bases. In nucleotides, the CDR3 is TGTGCCAGCAGTGACAGGGGGCATGAGCAGTTCTTC. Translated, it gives CASSDRGHEQFF.

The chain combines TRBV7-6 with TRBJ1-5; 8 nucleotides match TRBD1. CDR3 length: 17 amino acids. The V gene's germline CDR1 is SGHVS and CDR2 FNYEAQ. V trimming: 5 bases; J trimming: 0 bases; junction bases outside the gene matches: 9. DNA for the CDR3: TGTGCCAGCAGCCCTGGACAGGGAGGGTCTAGCAATCAGCCCCAGCATTTT. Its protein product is CASSPGQGGSSNQPQHF. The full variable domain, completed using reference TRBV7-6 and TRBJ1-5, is GAGVSQSPRYKVTKRGQDVALRCDPISGHVSLYWYRQALGQGPEFLTYFNYEAQQDKSGLPNDRFSAERPEGSISTLTIQRTEQRDSAMYRCASSPGQGGSSNQPQHFGDGTRLSIL.

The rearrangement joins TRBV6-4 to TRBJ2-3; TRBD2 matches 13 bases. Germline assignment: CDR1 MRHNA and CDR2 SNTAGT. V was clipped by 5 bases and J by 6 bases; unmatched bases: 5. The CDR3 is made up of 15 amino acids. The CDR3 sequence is CASSRTSGGGDTQYF. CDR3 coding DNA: TGTGCCAGCAGTAGGACTAGCGGGGGAGGTGATACGCAGTATTTT.

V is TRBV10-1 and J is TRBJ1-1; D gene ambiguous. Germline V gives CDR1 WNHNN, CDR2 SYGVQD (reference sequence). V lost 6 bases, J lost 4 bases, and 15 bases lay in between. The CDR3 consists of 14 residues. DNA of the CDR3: TGCGCCAGCAGCCCCTCAGGACGAGGCACTGAAGCTTTCTTT. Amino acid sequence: CASSPSGRGTEAFF.

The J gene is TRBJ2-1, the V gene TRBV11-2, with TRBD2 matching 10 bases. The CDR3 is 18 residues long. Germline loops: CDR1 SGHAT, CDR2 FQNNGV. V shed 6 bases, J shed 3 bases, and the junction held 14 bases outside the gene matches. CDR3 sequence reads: CASSPTPESSGGYNEQFF. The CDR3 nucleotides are TGTGCCAGCAGTCCAACCCCCGAATCTAGCGGGGGCTACAATGAGCAGTTCTTC.

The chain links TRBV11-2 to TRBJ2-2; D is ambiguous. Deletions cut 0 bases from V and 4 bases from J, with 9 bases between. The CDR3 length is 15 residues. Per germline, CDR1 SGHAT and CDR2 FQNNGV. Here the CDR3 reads CASSLEVAGTGELFF. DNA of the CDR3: TGTGCCAGCAGCTTAGAGGTAGCTGGCACCGGGGAGCTGTTTTTT.

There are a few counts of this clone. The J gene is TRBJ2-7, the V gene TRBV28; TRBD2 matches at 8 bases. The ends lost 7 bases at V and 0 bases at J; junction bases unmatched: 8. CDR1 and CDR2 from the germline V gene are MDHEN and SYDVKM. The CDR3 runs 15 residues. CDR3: CASIGGDTRSYEQYF. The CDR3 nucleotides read TGTGCCAGCATCGGGGGGGACACCCGCTCCTACGAGCAGTACTTC. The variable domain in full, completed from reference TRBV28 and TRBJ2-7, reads DVKVTQSSRYLVKRTGEKVFLECVQDMDHENMFWYRQDPGLGLRLIYFSYDVKMKEKGDIPEGYSVSREKKERFSLILESASTNQTSMYLCASIGGDTRSYEQYFGPGTRLTVT.

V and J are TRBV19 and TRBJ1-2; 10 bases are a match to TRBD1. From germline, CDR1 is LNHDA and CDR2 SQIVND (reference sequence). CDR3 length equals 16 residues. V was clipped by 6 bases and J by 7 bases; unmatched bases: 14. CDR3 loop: CASRPVRTGGKVGYTF. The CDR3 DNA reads TGTGCCAGTAGACCTGTCCGGACAGGGGGTAAGGTTGGCTACACCTTC.

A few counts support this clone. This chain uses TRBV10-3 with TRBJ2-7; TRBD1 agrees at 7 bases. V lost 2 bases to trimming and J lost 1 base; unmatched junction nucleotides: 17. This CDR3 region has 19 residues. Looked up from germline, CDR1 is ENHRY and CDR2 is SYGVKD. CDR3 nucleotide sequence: TGTGCCATCAGTGAGCCCACAACTACCAAAGACAGGGTATCCTACGAGCAGTACTTC. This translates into CAISEPTTTKDRVSYEQYF.

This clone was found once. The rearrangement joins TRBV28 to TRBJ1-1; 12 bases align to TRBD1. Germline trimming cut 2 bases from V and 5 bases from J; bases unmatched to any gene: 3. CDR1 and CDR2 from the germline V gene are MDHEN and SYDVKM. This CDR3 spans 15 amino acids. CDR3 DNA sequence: TGTGCCAGCAGTTTAGGGACAGGGGGCAGTACTGAAGCTTTCTTT. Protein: CASSLGTGGSTEAFF.

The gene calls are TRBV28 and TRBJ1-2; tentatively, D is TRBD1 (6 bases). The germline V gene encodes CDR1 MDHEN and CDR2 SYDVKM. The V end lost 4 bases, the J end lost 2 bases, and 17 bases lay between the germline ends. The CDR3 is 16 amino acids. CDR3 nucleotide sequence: TGTGCCAGCAGTTCGAGGACAGCCCTCTCGAACTATGGCTACACCTTC. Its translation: CASSSRTALSNYGYTF.

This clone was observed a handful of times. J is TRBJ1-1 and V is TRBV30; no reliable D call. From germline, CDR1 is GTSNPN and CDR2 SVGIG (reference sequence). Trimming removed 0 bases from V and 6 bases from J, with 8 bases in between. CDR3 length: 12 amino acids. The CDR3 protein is CAWSVRASEAFF. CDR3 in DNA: TGTGCCTGGAGTGTACGGGCGTCTGAAGCTTTCTTT.

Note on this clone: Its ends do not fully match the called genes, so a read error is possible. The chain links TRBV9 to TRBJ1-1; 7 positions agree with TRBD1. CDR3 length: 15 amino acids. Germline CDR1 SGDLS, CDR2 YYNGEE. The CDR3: CASSVKGAPGTDAFF. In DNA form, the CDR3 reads TGTGCCAGCAGCGTGAAGGGGGCGCCTGGAACTGACGCTTTCTTT.

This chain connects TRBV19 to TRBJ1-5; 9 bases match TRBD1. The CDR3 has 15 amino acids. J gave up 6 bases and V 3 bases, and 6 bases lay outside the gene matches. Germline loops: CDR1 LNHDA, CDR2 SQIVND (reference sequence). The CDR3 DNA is TGTGCCAGTAGTATCCCCCGGGACAGGGTTCAGCCCCAGCATTTT. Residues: CASSIPRDRVQPQHF.

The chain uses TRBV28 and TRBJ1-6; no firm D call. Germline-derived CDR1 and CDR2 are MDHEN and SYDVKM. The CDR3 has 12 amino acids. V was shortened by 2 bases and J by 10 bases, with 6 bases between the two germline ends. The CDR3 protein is CASSLGRSPLHF. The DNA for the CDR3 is TGTGCCAGCAGTTTAGGGCGATCACCCCTCCACTTT. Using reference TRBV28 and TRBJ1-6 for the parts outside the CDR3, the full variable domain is DVKVTQSSRYLVKRTGEKVFLECVQDMDHENMFWYRQDPGLGLRLIYFSYDVKMKEKGDIPEGYSVSREKKERFSLILESASTNQTSMYLCASSLGRSPLHFGNGTRLTVT.

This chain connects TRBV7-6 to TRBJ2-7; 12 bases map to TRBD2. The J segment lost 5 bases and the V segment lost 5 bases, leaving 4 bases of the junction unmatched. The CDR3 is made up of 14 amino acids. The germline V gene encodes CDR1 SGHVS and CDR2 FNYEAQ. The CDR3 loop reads CASSPSGGADEQYF. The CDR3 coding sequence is TGTGCCAGCAGCCCTAGCGGGGGGGCAGACGAGCAGTACTTC.

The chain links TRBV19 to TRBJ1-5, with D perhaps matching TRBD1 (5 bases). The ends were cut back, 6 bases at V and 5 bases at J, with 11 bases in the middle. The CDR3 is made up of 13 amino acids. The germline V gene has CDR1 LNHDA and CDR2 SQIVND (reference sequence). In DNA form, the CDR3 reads TGTGCCAGTAGCCCCCGGGGGGATCAGCCCCAGCATTTT. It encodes CASSPRGDQPQHF.

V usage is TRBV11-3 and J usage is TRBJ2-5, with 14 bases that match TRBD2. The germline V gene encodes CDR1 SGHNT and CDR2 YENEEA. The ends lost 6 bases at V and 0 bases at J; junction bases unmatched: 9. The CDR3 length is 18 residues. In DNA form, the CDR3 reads TGTGCCAGCAGTTCCGGGACTAGCGGGGGAGCGTACCAAGAGACCCAGTACTTC. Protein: CASSSGTSGGAYQETQYF.

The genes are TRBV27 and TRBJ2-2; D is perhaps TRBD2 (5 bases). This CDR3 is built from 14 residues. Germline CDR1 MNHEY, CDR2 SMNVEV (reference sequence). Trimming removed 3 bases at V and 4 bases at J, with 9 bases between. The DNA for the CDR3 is TGTGCCAGCAGTTTTTCGGGAACCACCGGGGAGCTGTTTTTT. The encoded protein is CASSFSGTTGELFF.

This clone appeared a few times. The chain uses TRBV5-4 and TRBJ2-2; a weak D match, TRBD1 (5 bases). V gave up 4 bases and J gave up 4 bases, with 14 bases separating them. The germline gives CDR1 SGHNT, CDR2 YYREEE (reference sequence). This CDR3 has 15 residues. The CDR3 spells CASSPLGEPTGELFF. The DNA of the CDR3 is TGTGCCAGCAGCCCCCTAGGGGAACCCACCGGGGAGCTGTTTTTT.